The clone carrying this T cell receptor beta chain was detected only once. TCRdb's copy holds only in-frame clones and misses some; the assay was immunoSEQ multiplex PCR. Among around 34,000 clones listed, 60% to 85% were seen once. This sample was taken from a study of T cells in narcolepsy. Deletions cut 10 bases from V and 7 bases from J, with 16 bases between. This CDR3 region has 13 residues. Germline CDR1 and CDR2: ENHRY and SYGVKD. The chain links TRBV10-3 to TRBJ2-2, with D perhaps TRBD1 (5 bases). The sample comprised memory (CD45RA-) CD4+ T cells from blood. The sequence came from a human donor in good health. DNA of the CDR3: TGTGCCACCACTTTCAGGGTGGACGGGGAGCTGTTTTTT. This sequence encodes CATTFRVDGELFF.